The 2 T cell receptor beta chains below were found in one sample sequenced in a study of blood T cells in healthy people across ages. Combining a sample-barcoded 5' primer with a J-beta primer mix, a second PCR ran for about 6 to 12 cycles. TCRdb reanalysed the 5' RACE reads using MiXCR and keeps one entry per CDR3 protein. The sample records about 1.8 million distinct CDR3 sequences, less than 50% being singletons. The sequenced sample was blood. These receptors were collected from a woman aged 40 to 50 in good health.

This sequence joins TRBV6-5 and TRBJ2-7, with D possibly being TRBD2 (6 bases). Gene TRBJ2-5 matches the end of the DNA better, so the J call may be wrong. This CDR3 is built from 15 residues. The germline V gene has CDR1 MNHEY and CDR2 SVGAGI. The CDR3 DNA follows: TGTGCCAGCAGTTGGCGCCCGACTAGATCCGAGACCCAGTACTTC. Encoded protein: CASSWRPTRSETQYF.

This clonotype occurred a few times. The chain is built from TRBV12-3 or TRBV12-4 and TRBJ1-2; no reliable D call. V was clipped by 9 bases and J by 4 bases, with 18 bases between them. This CDR3 has 14 residues. The CDR3 DNA is TGTGCCAGTATGGTCTCGGATGCCCCCTATGGCTACACCTTC. Encoded protein: CASMVSDAPYGYTF.